The 25 T cell receptor beta chains below all came from one sample that was sequenced in a study of CD8 T cells in ankylosing spondylitis. TCRdb independently ran MiXCR on the 5' RACE reads; one entry per CDR3 protein. Here the sample spans about 130,000 distinct CDR3 sequences, about 7% being singletons. Sequences were obtained from blood, either unsorted or a sorted T cell fraction (not recorded which). The receptors derive from a female donor with ankylosing spondylitis or in good health (not recorded which).

In this sample, this clonotype turned up many times. The chain joins TRBV9 to TRBJ2-7; no definite D call. V gave up 0 bases and J gave up 1 base, with 11 bases separating them. Germline V gives CDR1 SGDLS, CDR2 YYNGEE. This CDR3 spans 15 amino acids. This CDR3 reads CASSVAPVGSYEQYF. Here the CDR3 DNA reads TGTGCCAGCAGCGTAGCTCCCGTGGGGTCCTACGAGCAGTACTTC.

This clonotype was seen many times. V is TRBV20-1 and J is TRBJ2-1; D is perhaps TRBD2 (7 bases). V lost 3 bases to trimming and J lost 7 bases, with 10 bases between them. The germline V gene encodes CDR1 DFQATT and CDR2 SNEGSKA (reference sequence). The CDR3 contains 12 residues. Here the CDR3 DNA reads TGCAGTGCTAGGGGGGGGCGGAATGAGCAGTTCTTC. Protein: CSARGGRNEQFF.

The chain carries TRBV6-1 and TRBJ2-1; the D gene is possibly TRBD2 (6 bases). Deletions cut 11 bases from V and 6 bases from J, with 20 bases between. Germline lookup yields CDR1 MNHNS and CDR2 SASEGT. The length of the CDR3 is 14 residues. CDR3 bases: TGTGCCGGACAACCGGGACTGGCCTCCAATGAGCAGTTCTTC. Its protein is CAGQPGLASNEQFF.

This clonotype was counted many times. The chain couples TRBV2 to TRBJ2-3; 11 nucleotides line up with TRBD1. The CDR3 loop spans 14 amino acids. From germline, CDR1 is SNHLY and CDR2 FYNNEI. Trimming cost V 5 bases and J 5 bases; bases outside gene matches: 3. The CDR3 DNA reads TGTGCCAGCAGTAAGGACAGGGGGCAAGATACGCAGTATTTT. Its translation: CASSKDRGQDTQYF.

The sample holds many counts of this clonotype. This sequence joins TRBV7-2 and TRBJ1-5; 8 bases are shared with TRBD1. The CDR3 length is 14 residues. Germline-derived CDR1 and CDR2 are SGHTA and FQGNSA. The junction had 9 bases not matched to a gene; V was cut back by 6 bases and J by 8 bases. CDR3 sequence reads: CASSSQGATEPQHF. The CDR3 DNA is TGTGCCAGCAGTTCCCAGGGGGCAACGGAGCCCCAGCATTTT. Variable domain in full (rest from reference TRBV7-2 and TRBJ1-5): GAGVSQSPSNKVTEKGKDVELRCDPISGHTALYWYRQSLGQGLEFLIYFQGNSAPDKSGLPSDRFSAERTGGSVSTLTIQRTQQEDSAVYLCASSSQGATEPQHFGDGTRLSIL.

This clonotype was seen a handful of times. The chain combines TRBV10-3 with TRBJ2-5; TRBD1 matches at 8 bases. This CDR3 is built from 13 residues. Germline V gives CDR1 ENHRY, CDR2 SYGVKD. The junction had 5 bases not matched to a gene; V was cut back by 7 bases and J by 4 bases. The CDR3 sequence is CAITRGRGETQYF. The CDR3 coding sequence is TGTGCCATCACCAGGGGGCGCGGAGAGACCCAGTACTTC.

This clonotype was counted ten times or more. V usage is TRBV7-2 and J usage is TRBJ1-5; D perhaps matches TRBD1 (5 bases). CDR3 length: 15 amino acids. Germline CDR1 is SGHTA and CDR2 is FQGNSA. V was cut by 0 bases and J by 2 bases, with 8 bases left in between. As DNA, the CDR3 is TGTGCCAGCAGCTTAGCGTTGGGGGGCAATCAGCCCCAGCATTTT. It specifies CASSLALGGNQPQHF. Combining the CDR3 with reference TRBV7-2 and TRBJ1-5 gives the whole variable domain GAGVSQSPSNKVTEKGKDVELRCDPISGHTALYWYRQSLGQGLEFLIYFQGNSAPDKSGLPSDRFSAERTGGSVSTLTIQRTQQEDSAVYLCASSLALGGNQPQHFGDGTRLSIL.

This clonotype has at least ten counts. The chain carries TRBV4-1 and TRBJ1-5, with D possibly matching TRBD1 (6 bases). Germline CDR1 reads MGHRA; CDR2 reads YSYEKL. The CDR3 is 15 residues long. The ends were cut back, 1 base at V and 6 bases at J, with 13 bases in the middle. The CDR3, as DNA: TGCGCCAGCAGCCAAGGCGACAGGTTTAGTCAGCCCCAGCATTTT. Translating gives CASSQGDRFSQPQHF.

This clonotype was counted ten times or more. This chain links TRBV5-1 with TRBJ2-3; no reliable D call. Per germline, CDR1 SGHRS and CDR2 YFSETQ. Deletions cut 4 bases from V and 0 bases from J, with 9 bases between. The CDR3 extends over 14 amino acids. CDR3 coding DNA: TGCGCCAGCAGCGCTACTGACAGCACAGATACGCAGTATTTT. Translation gives CASSATDSTDTQYF.

This clonotype was detected ten times or more. This chain uses TRBV25-1 with TRBJ1-3; no reliable D call. With 4 bases removed from V and 0 bases from J, the gap between germline ends came to 10 bases. This CDR3 has 15 residues. Germline-derived CDR1 and CDR2 are MGHDK and SYGVNS. The CDR3 region is CASSGARDSGNTIYF. CDR3 coding DNA: TGTGCCAGCAGTGGGGCCCGGGACTCTGGAAACACCATATATTTT.

At least ten counts were recorded for this clonotype. This chain connects TRBV12-3 or TRBV12-4 to TRBJ2-3; D unresolved. This CDR3 region has 15 residues. V lost 7 bases, J lost 0 bases, and 14 bases lay in between. CDR3: CASTYSGGSTDTQYF. The DNA for the CDR3 is TGTGCCAGCACTTACAGTGGCGGTAGCACAGATACGCAGTATTTT.

This clonotype has ten or more counts. J is TRBJ1-2 and V is TRBV4-2, with 8 bases fitting TRBD1. Per the germline V gene, CDR1 is LGHNA and CDR2 is YNFKEQ. With 0 bases clipped from V and 2 bases from J, the junction kept 2 bases outside the gene matches. The CDR3 runs 15 residues. The CDR3 is CASSQERQGNYGYTF. As DNA, the CDR3 is TGTGCCAGCAGCCAAGAGCGACAGGGGAACTATGGCTACACCTTC.

The chain recombines TRBV7-9 with TRBJ2-1; D is uncertain. Between the trimmed V and J ends, which lost 7 bases and 5 bases, there was a span of 15 bases. The CDR3 runs to 14 residues. Germline-derived CDR1 and CDR2 are SEHNR and FQNEAQ (reference sequence). The CDR3 sequence: CASIRLPGDNEQFF. The CDR3 coding sequence is TGTGCCAGCATCCGTCTGCCAGGAGACAATGAGCAGTTCTTC.

At least ten counts were recorded for this clonotype. The V gene is TRBV20-1, the J gene TRBJ2-7; D is uncertain. CDR1 is DFQATT, CDR2 SNEGSKA, per germline (reference sequence). CDR3 size: 14 residues. V lost 0 bases to trimming and J lost 0 bases, with 9 bases between them. The CDR3 sequence is CSARDRDRSYEQYF. The DNA for the CDR3 is TGCAGTGCTAGAGACCGAGATCGCTCCTACGAGCAGTACTTC.

There are many counts of this clonotype. The chain couples TRBV20-1 to TRBJ2-3; TRBD1 matches 10 bases. J gave up 6 bases and V 0 bases, and 6 bases lay outside the gene matches. The germline V gene has CDR1 DFQATT and CDR2 SNEGSKA (reference sequence). This CDR3 has 15 residues. CDR3 nucleotide sequence: TGCAGTGCTAGAGATCGACAGGGGGCGTACGATACGCAGTATTTT. It specifies CSARDRQGAYDTQYF.

The sample holds a few counts of this clonotype. V is TRBV7-9 and J is TRBJ1-2; 7 positions agree with TRBD1. The CDR3 is 14 amino acids. CDR1 is SEHNR and CDR2 is FQNEAQ in the germline V gene (reference sequence). With V trimmed by 6 bases and J by 3 bases, 7 bases remained unmatched. This chain's CDR3 is CASSMRQGHYGYTF. The CDR3 DNA reads TGTGCCAGCAGTATGCGACAGGGCCACTATGGCTACACCTTC.

In this sample, this clonotype turned up many times. The rearrangement joins TRBV5-1 to TRBJ2-1; TRBD1 might be the D (6 bases). With 1 base removed from V and 6 bases from J, the gap between germline ends came to 11 bases. The CDR3 consists of 14 residues. The germline CDR1 and CDR2 sequences are SGHRS and YFSETQ. The CDR3 bases are TGCGCCAGCAGCTTGACAGGGCTCAGCAATGAGCAGTTCTTC. Amino acid sequence: CASSLTGLSNEQFF. Filled out from reference TRBV5-1 and TRBJ2-1, the complete variable domain reads KAGVTQTPRYLIKTRGQQVTLSCSPISGHRSVSWYQQTPGQGLQFLFEYFSETQRNKGNFPGRFSGRQFSNSRSEMNVSTLELGDSALYLCASSLTGLSNEQFFGPGTRLTVL.

This clonotype was seen a few times. This chain uses TRBV29-1 with TRBJ2-7; no clear D. The germline V gene has CDR1 SQVTM and CDR2 ANQGSEA. CDR3 length: 16 amino acids. Deletions cut 1 base from V and 0 bases from J, with 16 bases between. The CDR3 protein is CSVEGLKGISSYEQYF. DNA of the CDR3: TGCAGCGTTGAAGGTCTGAAAGGCATTTCCTCCTACGAGCAGTACTTC.

This clonotype was observed at least ten times. The J gene is TRBJ2-1, the V gene TRBV3-1, with a tentative D call TRBD1 (6 bases). The CDR3 extends over 13 amino acids. Looked up from germline, CDR1 is LGHDT and CDR2 is YNNKEL (reference sequence). The V gene lost 4 bases and the J gene lost 10 bases, with 14 bases spanning the gap. The CDR3 region is CASSRKGGREQFF. The CDR3 region has the DNA TGTGCCAGCAGCCGCAAAGGGGGTCGGGAGCAGTTCTTC.

The chain carries TRBV9 and TRBJ2-3; D ambiguous. CDR1 is SGDLS, CDR2 YYNGEE, per germline. CDR3 size: 12 residues. V was pared by 3 bases and J by 5 bases, with 7 bases between. The DNA for the CDR3 is TGTGCCAGCAGCGCGGGCGAAGATACGCAGTATTTT. Its translation: CASSAGEDTQYF.

This clonotype occurred many times. This chain connects TRBV5-1 to TRBJ1-1; the D gene is possibly TRBD1 (6 bases). Per germline, CDR1 SGHRS and CDR2 YFSETQ. V lost 7 bases, J lost 6 bases, and 16 bases lay in between. The CDR3 consists of 13 residues. CDR3 DNA: TGCGCCAGCTATCCTCACCAGGGGTCTGAAGCTTTCTTT. This encodes CASYPHQGSEAFF.

The table lists this clonotype with many counts. This chain uses TRBV6-1 with TRBJ2-6; the D is unclear. V shed 10 bases and J shed 1 base, with 14 bases lying between them. The CDR3 is 15 amino acids. Germline CDR1 reads MNHNS; CDR2 reads SASEGT. The CDR3 is CATAAGRSGANVLTF. CDR3 bases: TGTGCCACCGCAGCCGGCAGGTCTGGGGCCAACGTCCTGACTTTC.

This clonotype was observed at least ten times. The chain links TRBV10-3 to TRBJ2-1, with TRBD1 matching over 9 bases. This CDR3 is 15 amino acids long. Losses at the gene ends were 8 bases for V and 5 bases for J; bases not matched to a gene: 10. Per the germline V gene, CDR1 is ENHRY and CDR2 is SYGVKD. The CDR3 coding sequence is TGTGCCATCTCCCTGGGACAGGGTATTGACAATGAGCAGTTCTTC. Protein product: CAISLGQGIDNEQFF.

This clonotype was seen more than once but under ten times. The chain uses TRBV12-3 or TRBV12-4 and TRBJ1-4; 7 bases map to TRBD1. With 3 bases clipped from V and 5 bases from J, the junction kept 3 bases outside the gene matches. The CDR3 has 14 residues. CDR3 DNA: TGTGCCAGCAGTTTGACAGGGCGGAATGAAAAACTGTTTTTT. The encoded protein is CASSLTGRNEKLFF.

This clonotype was detected many times. The chain links TRBV6-1 to TRBJ2-2; tentative D call: TRBD2 (6 bases). The germline V and J ends were trimmed by 7 bases and 5 bases, with 14 bases remaining between them. The CDR3 length is 14 residues. Germline CDR1 is MNHNS and CDR2 is SASEGT. CDR3 in DNA: TGTGCCAGCACCCTCCAACGGGGGACCGGGGAGCTGTTTTTT. This encodes CASTLQRGTGELFF.